These 2 T cell receptor beta chains came from one sample sequenced in a study of blood T cell repertoires in COVID-19. The protocol was immunoSEQ multiplex PCR, while the TCRdb copy is restricted to in-frame clones and leaves out a portion. The sample has 150,000 to 200,000 clones; around 85% are singletons. The sample was peripheral blood. The source is a woman in her 70s with acute or convalescent COVID-19.

This clone was recorded only once. J is TRBJ2-1 and V is TRBV4-2; TRBD2 is a possible D gene (5 bases). In germline, CDR1 is LGHNA, CDR2 YNFKEQ. The CDR3 runs 13 residues. V was trimmed by 4 bases and J by 7 bases, leaving 11 bases between them. The CDR3 here is CASSPITSNEQFF. In nucleotides, the CDR3 is TGTGCCAGCAGCCCAATTACTAGTAATGAGCAGTTCTTC.

This clone was counted only a few times. The CDR3 bases are TGCGCCAGCAGCCGAGAGAGCGGGGGCTACAATGAGCAGTTCTTC. Translation gives CASSRESGGYNEQFF. The chain recombines TRBV4-3 with TRBJ2-1; 8 bases match TRBD2. Germline V gene sequence: CDR1 LGHNA, CDR2 YSLEER. The CDR3 is made up of 15 amino acids. The J segment lost 3 bases and the V segment lost 4 bases, leaving 5 bases of the junction unmatched.